These 29 T cell receptor beta chains were sequenced from one sample in a study of CD8 T cells in cerebrospinal fluid in Alzheimer's disease. TCRdb reprocessed the 10x single-cell sequencing reads, with one entry per CDR3 protein and no DNA. The repertoire table contains some 1,600 distinct CDR3 sequences. Sequencing was carried out using cerebrospinal fluid. All receptors derive from a human donor with Alzheimer's disease.

The V gene is TRBV19, the J gene TRBJ1-1; TCRdb's D gene call, TRBD1, goes unchecked for lack of DNA. From germline, CDR1 is LNHDA and CDR2 SQIVND (reference sequence). This CDR3 region has 17 residues. The CDR3 here is CASSPHQDRGVFTEAFF.

Considering frequency, this clonotype is medium-sized. The rearrangement uses TRBV7-9 and TRBJ1-1; TCRdb's assignment of TRBD1 cannot be checked, as there is no DNA. The CDR3 loop spans 15 amino acids. CDR1 and CDR2 from the germline V gene are SEHNR and FQNEAQ (reference sequence). CDR3 protein: CASSPRNTGDTEAFF.

Its frequency marks this clonotype as medium-sized. The chain employs TRBV3-1 and TRBJ2-3. This CDR3 spans 13 amino acids. The germline V gene has CDR1 LGHDT and CDR2 YNNKEL (reference sequence). CDR3 sequence reads: CASSQDWRGTQYF.

Its frequency marks this clonotype as medium-sized. The chain is built from TRBV9 and TRBJ2-1. Germline CDR1 reads SGDLS; CDR2 reads YYNGEE. This CDR3 has 14 amino acids. CDR3 amino acids: CASSVGNSYNEQFF.

This clonotype registers medium-sized by frequency. The CDR3 is CASSPFARGYTEAFF. J is TRBJ1-1 and V is TRBV28; TCRdb proposes TRBD1, but this gene call is untestable without DNA. This CDR3 has 15 amino acids. From germline, CDR1 is MDHEN and CDR2 SYDVKM.

The chain carries TRBV5-6 and TRBJ1-2. Germline CDR1 SGHDT, CDR2 YYEEEE. CDR3 length: 14 amino acids. CDR3 protein: CASSLRGSHYGYTF.

V gene TRBV5-6 combines with J gene TRBJ2-2; absent DNA, TCRdb's TRBD1 call cannot be checked. Germline CDR1 SGHDT, CDR2 YYEEEE. The CDR3 is 20 amino acids. The CDR3 loop is CASSWTSGGAINVPTGELFF.

By frequency, this clonotype is medium-sized (0.01 to 0.1%). The CDR3 sequence: CASSLGGDGNQPQHF. The chain carries TRBV18 and TRBJ1-5; the D call of TRBD1 rests on TCRdb alone, since no DNA is present to check it. The CDR3 runs to 15 residues. From germline, CDR1 is KGHSH and CDR2 LQKENI.

By frequency, this clonotype registers medium-sized. The rearrangement joins TRBV5-5 to TRBJ2-3; TCRdb names TRBD1, which stays unverified in the absence of DNA. CDR3 length: 16 residues. Germline CDR1 reads SGHKS; CDR2 reads YYEKEE (reference sequence). The CDR3 sequence is CASSLGGAGPTDTQYF.

This clonotype counts as medium-sized (0.01 to 0.1%) by frequency. The chain employs TRBV5-1 and TRBJ1-2. This CDR3 region has 13 residues. The germline V gene has CDR1 SGHRS and CDR2 YFSETQ. CDR3 region: CASSLGSNYGYTF.

Frequency places this clonotype as medium-sized. This chain links TRBV5-6 with TRBJ2-7; TCRdb proposes TRBD1, but this gene call is untestable without DNA. The CDR3 runs 15 residues. From germline, CDR1 is SGHDT and CDR2 YYEEEE. Here the CDR3 reads CASSSLGQLTYEQYF.

By frequency, this clonotype is large. The chain joins TRBV20-1 to TRBJ2-4; TCRdb gives TRBD1 as the D gene, but with no DNA this cannot be confirmed. CDR3 length: 16 residues. The germline V gene has CDR1 DFQATT and CDR2 SNEGSKA (reference sequence). The CDR3 loop reads CSARDYLTASKNIQYF.

V gene TRBV24-1 combines with J gene TRBJ2-7; lacking DNA, the TRBD1 call made by TCRdb goes unchecked. Germline V gene data show CDR1 as KGHDR and CDR2 as SFDVKD. The CDR3 covers 15 residues. The CDR3 sequence: CATSQGGTGLGEQYF.

Frequency places this clonotype as medium-sized (0.01 to 0.1%). The chain uses TRBV6-4 and TRBJ1-2; TCRdb picks TRBD1, but there is no DNA to check that call. The germline CDR1 and CDR2 sequences are MRHNA and SNTAGT. The CDR3 has 16 residues. CDR3 sequence reads: CAINAPRTIRRYGYTF.

This clonotype counts as medium-sized by frequency. This chain links TRBV5-6 with TRBJ1-1; TCRdb designates TRBD1, a call that cannot be tested without DNA. The CDR3 covers 13 residues. The germline CDR1 and CDR2 sequences are SGHDT and YYEEEE. CDR3 amino acids: CASRRSGYTEAFF.

This clonotype is labeled medium-sized based on frequency. The V and J genes are TRBV3-1 and TRBJ2-7; the TCRdb call, TRBD2, lacks DNA for checking. The CDR3 extends over 16 amino acids. CDR1 is LGHDT, CDR2 YNNKEL, per germline (reference sequence). CDR3 sequence reads: CASSPTPGLAGGEQYF.

This clonotype is medium-sized by frequency. The chain uses TRBV12-3 or TRBV12-4 and TRBJ2-5; as DNA is missing, the TRBD1 call by TCRdb cannot be tested. This CDR3 has 16 amino acids. This CDR3 reads CASSLASIGGGETQYF.

Judged by frequency, this clonotype is medium-sized. The chain links TRBV5-1 to TRBJ2-3. The CDR3 has 14 residues. Per germline, CDR1 SGHRS and CDR2 YFSETQ. Here the CDR3 reads CASSWASPSDTQYF.

By frequency, this clonotype registers medium-sized. The CDR3: CASSYSGTVTGELFF. The chain recombines TRBV6-5 with TRBJ2-2; TCRdb outputs TRBD1, but without DNA this stays unchecked. Germline loops: CDR1 MNHEY, CDR2 SVGAGI. The CDR3 is 15 amino acids.

By frequency, this clonotype is medium-sized. The rearrangement joins TRBV5-4 to TRBJ2-2; checking the TCRdb D call of TRBD1 is not possible without DNA. Germline CDR1 reads SGHNT; CDR2 reads YYREEE (reference sequence). The CDR3 contains 14 residues. The CDR3 loop is CASSPGTGPGELFF. The full variable domain, in which reference TRBV5-4 and TRBJ2-2 provide the parts outside the CDR3, is ETGVTQSPTHLIKTRGQQVTLRCSSQSGHNTVSWYQQALGQGPQFIFQYYREEENGRGNFPPRFSGLQFPNYSSELNVNALELDDSALYLCASSPGTGPGELFFGEGSRLTVL.

In terms of frequency, this clonotype is medium-sized (0.01 to 0.1%). The chain recombines TRBV24-1 with TRBJ2-2; TCRdb lists TRBD1, though no DNA is available to test this call. The CDR3 is 16 residues long. Germline loops: CDR1 KGHDR, CDR2 SFDVKD. CDR3 sequence reads: CATGTRYRGNTGELFF.

This clonotype is labeled medium-sized (0.01 to 0.1%) based on frequency. The gene calls are TRBV7-2 and TRBJ2-2. The CDR3 loop spans 14 amino acids. Germline CDR1 is SGHTA and CDR2 is FQGNSA. CDR3 residues: CASSPQVFTGELFF.

This clonotype is called large (0.1 to 1%) based on its frequency. J is TRBJ2-3 and V is TRBV11-1. The V gene's germline CDR1 is SGHAT and CDR2 FQDESV (reference sequence). CDR3 size: 12 residues. CDR3 residues: CASSLAFDTQYF. Looking up the rest from reference TRBV11-1 and TRBJ2-3 gives the full variable domain: EAEVAQSPRYKITEKSQAVAFWCDPISGHATLYWYRQILGQGPELLVQFQDESVVDDSQLPKDRFSAERLKGVDSTLKIQPAELGDSAMYLCASSLAFDTQYFGPGTRLTVL.

This clonotype is large by frequency. V gene TRBV7-9 combines with J gene TRBJ2-1. This CDR3 contains 12 residues. Germline-derived CDR1 and CDR2 are SEHNR and FQNEAQ (reference sequence). CDR3 sequence reads: CASSLDVAEQFF. Full variable domain (missing parts from reference TRBV7-9 and TRBJ2-1): DTGVSQNPRHKITKRGQNVTFRCDPISEHNRLYWYRQTLGQGPEFLTYFQNEAQLEKSRLLSDRFSAERPKGSFSTLEIQRTEQGDSAMYLCASSLDVAEQFFGPGTRLTVL.

Considering frequency, this clonotype is large. The chain has TRBV7-9 and TRBJ2-5. The CDR3 has 15 amino acids. Per the germline V gene, CDR1 is SEHNR and CDR2 is FQNEAQ (reference sequence). CDR3 sequence reads: CASSAQRVRQETQYF.

The chain is built from TRBV11-2 and TRBJ1-2; TCRdb's D gene call, TRBD1, goes unchecked for lack of DNA. Germline CDR1 reads SGHAT; CDR2 reads FQNNGV. The CDR3 sequence is 17 residues long. The CDR3 is CASSWDRGPSANYGYTF.

By frequency, this clonotype registers medium-sized. The chain couples TRBV28 to TRBJ1-3. Germline V gene lookup returns CDR1 MDHEN and CDR2 SYDVKM. There are 14 residues in the CDR3. The CDR3 is CASSEVSSGNTIYF.

The J gene is TRBJ2-3, the V gene TRBV28; with no DNA, the TCRdb D assignment of TRBD1 cannot be verified. In germline, CDR1 is MDHEN, CDR2 SYDVKM. This CDR3 is 14 amino acids long. Here the CDR3 reads CASRKRGRTDTQYF.

Measured by frequency, this clonotype is medium-sized. V usage is TRBV5-4 and J usage is TRBJ2-5; lacking DNA, the TRBD1 call made by TCRdb goes unchecked. The CDR3 consists of 15 residues. CDR1 is SGHNT and CDR2 is YYREEE in the germline V gene (reference sequence). The CDR3 loop reads CASENRTGSTGTQYF. Together with reference TRBV5-4 and TRBJ2-5, the CDR3 gives the full variable domain: ETGVTQSPTHLIKTRGQQVTLRCSSQSGHNTVSWYQQALGQGPQFIFQYYREEENGRGNFPPRFSGLQFPNYSSELNVNALELDDSALYLCASENRTGSTGTQYFGPGTRLLVL.